Sequencing of this T cell receptor (beta chain) was carried out in a study of cytomegalovirus exposure and HLA in healthy donors. Looked up from germline, CDR1 is SEHNR and CDR2 is FQNEAQ (reference sequence). CDR3 size: 18 residues. V shed 4 bases and J 4 bases; nucleotides not matched to a gene: 14. The PCR made use of 60 Vbeta and 13 Jbeta primers. Measured with immunoSEQ multiplex PCR; TCRdb has only the in-frame clones, and not every one. This table has under 5,500 clones, about 85% appearing once. In its sample, this clone was seen a few times. Sequencing was carried out using PBMCs. This clonotype was obtained from a woman aged 40-49 years in good health and CMV-seropositive. This chain links TRBV7-9 with TRBJ1-3, with 9 nucleotides matching TRBD1. In DNA form, the CDR3 reads TGTGCCAGCAGCTACTGGGACAGGGAAGGATTCTCCGGAAACACCATATATTTT. This gives the protein CASSYWDREGFSGNTIYF.